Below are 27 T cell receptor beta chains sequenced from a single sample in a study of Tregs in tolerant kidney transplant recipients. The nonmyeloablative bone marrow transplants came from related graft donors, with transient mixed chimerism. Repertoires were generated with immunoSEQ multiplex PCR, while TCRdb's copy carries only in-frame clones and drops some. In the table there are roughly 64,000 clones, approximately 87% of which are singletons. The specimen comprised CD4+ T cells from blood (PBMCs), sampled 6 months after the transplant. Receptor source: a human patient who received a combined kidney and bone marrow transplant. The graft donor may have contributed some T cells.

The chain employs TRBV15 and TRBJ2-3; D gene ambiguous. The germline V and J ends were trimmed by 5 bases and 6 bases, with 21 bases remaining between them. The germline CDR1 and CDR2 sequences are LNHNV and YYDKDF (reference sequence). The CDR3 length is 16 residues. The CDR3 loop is CATSALRNSRYDTQYF. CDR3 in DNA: TGTGCCACCAGCGCCCTAAGGAACTCTAGGTACGATACGCAGTATTTT.

CDR3 in amino acids: CASSLVAGTNTGELFF. The CDR3 DNA sequence: TGCGCCAGCAGCTTGGTGGCGGGGACGAACACCGGGGAGCTGTTTTTT. The chain joins TRBV5-1 to TRBJ2-2; D might be TRBD2 (6 bases). V lost 0 bases to trimming and J lost 0 bases, with 9 bases between them. The CDR3 covers 16 residues. Germline assignment: CDR1 SGHRS and CDR2 YFSETQ.

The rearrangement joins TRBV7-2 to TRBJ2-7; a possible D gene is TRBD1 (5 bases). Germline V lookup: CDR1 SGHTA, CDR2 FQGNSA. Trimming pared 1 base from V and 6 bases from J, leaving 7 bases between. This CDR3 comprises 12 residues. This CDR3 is CASSLVGVEQYF. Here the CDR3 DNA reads TGTGCCAGCAGCTTAGTAGGGGTCGAGCAGTACTTC.

CDR3 in amino acids: CASSYGRHRDREEAFF. As DNA, the CDR3 is TGTGCCAGCAGTTACGGTCGCCACCGGGACAGGGAAGAAGCTTTCTTT. The genes are TRBV6-5 and TRBJ1-1, with TRBD1 matching 9 bases. V dropped 2 bases and J dropped 8; count of bases not matched to a gene: 12. The CDR3 consists of 16 residues. The germline gives CDR1 MNHEY, CDR2 SVGAGI.

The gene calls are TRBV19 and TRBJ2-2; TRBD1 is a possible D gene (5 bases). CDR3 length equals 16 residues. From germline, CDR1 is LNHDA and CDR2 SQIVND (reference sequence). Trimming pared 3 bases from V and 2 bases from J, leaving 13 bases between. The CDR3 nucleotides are TGTGCCAGTAGTATCGGTGGACACATAAACACCGGGGAGCTGTTTTTT. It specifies CASSIGGHINTGELFF.

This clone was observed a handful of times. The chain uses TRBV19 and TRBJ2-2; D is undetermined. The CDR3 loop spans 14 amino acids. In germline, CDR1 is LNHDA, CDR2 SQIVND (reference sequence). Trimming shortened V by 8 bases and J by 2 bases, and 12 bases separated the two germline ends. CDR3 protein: CASGASLNTGELFF. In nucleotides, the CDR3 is TGTGCCAGTGGAGCATCACTCAACACCGGGGAGCTGTTTTTT. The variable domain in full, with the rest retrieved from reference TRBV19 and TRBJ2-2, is DGGITQSPKYLFRKEGQNVTLSCEQNLNHDAMYWYRQDPGQGLRLIYYSQIVNDFQKGDIAEGYSVSREKKESFPLTVTSAQKNPTAFYLCASGASLNTGELFFGEGSRLTVL.

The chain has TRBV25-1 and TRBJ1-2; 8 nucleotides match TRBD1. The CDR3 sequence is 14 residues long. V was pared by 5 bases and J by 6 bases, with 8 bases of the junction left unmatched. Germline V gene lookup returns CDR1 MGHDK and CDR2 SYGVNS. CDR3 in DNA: TGTGCCAGCAGTAGGACAGGGACGTCCCATGGCTACACCTTC. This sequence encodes CASSRTGTSHGYTF.

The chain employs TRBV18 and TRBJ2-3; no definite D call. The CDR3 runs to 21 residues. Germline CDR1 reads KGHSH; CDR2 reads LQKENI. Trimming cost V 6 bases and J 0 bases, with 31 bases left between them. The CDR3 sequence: CASSPPLVQPTTNSSTDTQYF. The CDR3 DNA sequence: TGTGCCAGCTCTCCCCCGTTGGTGCAGCCTACTACCAACTCTAGCACAGATACGCAGTATTTT. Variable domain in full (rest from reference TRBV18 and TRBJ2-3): NAGVMQNPRHLVRRRGQEARLRCSPMKGHSHVYWYRQLPEEGLKFMVYLQKENIIDESGMPKERFSAEFPKEGPSILRIQQVVRGDSAAYFCASSPPLVQPTTNSSTDTQYFGPGTRLTVL.

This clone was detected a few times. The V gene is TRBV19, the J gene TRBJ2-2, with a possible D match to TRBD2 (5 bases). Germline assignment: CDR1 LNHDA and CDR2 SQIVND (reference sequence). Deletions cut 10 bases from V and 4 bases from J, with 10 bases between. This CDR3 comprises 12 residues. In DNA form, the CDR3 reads TGTGCCACCTCTAGCTTCACCGGGGAGCTGTTTTTT. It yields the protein CATSSFTGELFF. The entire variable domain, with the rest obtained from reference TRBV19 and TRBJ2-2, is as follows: DGGITQSPKYLFRKEGQNVTLSCEQNLNHDAMYWYRQDPGQGLRLIYYSQIVNDFQKGDIAEGYSVSREKKESFPLTVTSAQKNPTAFYLCATSSFTGELFFGEGSRLTVL.

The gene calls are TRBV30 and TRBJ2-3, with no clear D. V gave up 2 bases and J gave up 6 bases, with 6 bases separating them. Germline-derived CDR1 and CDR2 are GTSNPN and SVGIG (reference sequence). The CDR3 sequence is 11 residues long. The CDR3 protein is CAWSQRDTQYF. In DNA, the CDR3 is TGTGCCTGGAGTCAACGGGATACGCAGTATTTT.

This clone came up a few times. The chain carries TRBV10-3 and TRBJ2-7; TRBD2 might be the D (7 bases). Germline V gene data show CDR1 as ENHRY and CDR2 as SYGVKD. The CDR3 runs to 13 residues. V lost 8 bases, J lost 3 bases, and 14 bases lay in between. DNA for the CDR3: TGTGCCATCGGACAGCGGGGAGACTACGAGCAGTACTTC. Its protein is CAIGQRGDYEQYF.

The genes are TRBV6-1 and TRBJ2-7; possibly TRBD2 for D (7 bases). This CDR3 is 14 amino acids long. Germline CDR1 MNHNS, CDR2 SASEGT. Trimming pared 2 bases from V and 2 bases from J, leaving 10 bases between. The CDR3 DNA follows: TGTGCCAGCAGTGAACAGCGGGACACCTACGAGCAGTACTTC. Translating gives CASSEQRDTYEQYF.

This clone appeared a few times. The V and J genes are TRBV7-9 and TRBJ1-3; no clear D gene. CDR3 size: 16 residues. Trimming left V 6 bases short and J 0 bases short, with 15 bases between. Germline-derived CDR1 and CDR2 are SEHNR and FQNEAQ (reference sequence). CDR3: CASSPSRLISGNTIYF. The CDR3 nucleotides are TGTGCCAGCAGTCCCTCGCGTCTGATCTCTGGAAACACCATATATTTT.

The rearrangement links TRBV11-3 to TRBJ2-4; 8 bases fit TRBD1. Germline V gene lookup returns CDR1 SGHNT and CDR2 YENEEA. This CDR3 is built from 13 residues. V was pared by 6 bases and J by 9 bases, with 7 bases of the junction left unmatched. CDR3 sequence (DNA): TGTGCCAGCAGGACAGGGGCGGCGGGCATTCAGTACTTC. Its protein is CASRTGAAGIQYF.

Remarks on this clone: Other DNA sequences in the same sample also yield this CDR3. The CDR3 DNA is TGTGCCAGCAGCGTAACAGGGCCTCCGAACACTGAAGCTTTCTTT. Its translation: CASSVTGPPNTEAFF. This chain joins TRBV9 and TRBJ1-1; maybe TRBD1 (6 bases). CDR1 is SGDLS, CDR2 YYNGEE, per germline. Trimming shortened V by 1 base and J by 1 base, and 11 bases separated the two germline ends. The CDR3 runs to 15 residues. Variable domain in full (rest from reference TRBV9 and TRBJ1-1): DSGVTQTPKHLITATGQRVTLRCSPRSGDLSVYWYQQSLDQGLQFLIQYYNGEERAKGNILERFSAQQFPDLHSELNLSSLELGDSALYFCASSVTGPPNTEAFFGQGTRLTVV.

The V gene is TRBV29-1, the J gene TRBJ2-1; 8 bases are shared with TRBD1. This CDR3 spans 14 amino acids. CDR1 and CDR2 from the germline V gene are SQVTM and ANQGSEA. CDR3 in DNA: TGCAGTACATTGGGCGCGCAGGGGGCAAATGAGCAGTTCTTC. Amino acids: CSTLGAQGANEQFF.

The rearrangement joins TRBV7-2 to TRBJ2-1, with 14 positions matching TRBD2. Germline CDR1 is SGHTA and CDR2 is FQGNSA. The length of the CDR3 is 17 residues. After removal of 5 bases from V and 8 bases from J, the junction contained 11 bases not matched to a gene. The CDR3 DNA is TGTGCCAGCAGCCTAGGACTAGCGGGAGGAAGAGTCGATGAGCAGTTCTTC. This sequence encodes CASSLGLAGGRVDEQFF.

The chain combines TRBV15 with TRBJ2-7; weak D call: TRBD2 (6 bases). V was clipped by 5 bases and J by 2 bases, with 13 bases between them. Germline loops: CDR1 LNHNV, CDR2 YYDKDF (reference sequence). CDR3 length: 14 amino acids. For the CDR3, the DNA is TGTGCCACCAGCGCTGGGCGGGGAACCTACGAGCAGTACTTC. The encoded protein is CATSAGRGTYEQYF.

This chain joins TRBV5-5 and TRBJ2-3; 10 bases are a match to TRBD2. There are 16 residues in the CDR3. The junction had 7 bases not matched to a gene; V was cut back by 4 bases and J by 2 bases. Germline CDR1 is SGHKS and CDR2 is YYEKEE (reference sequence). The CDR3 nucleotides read TGTGCCAGCAGCCCTCCTAGCGGGAGAAACACAGATACGCAGTATTTT. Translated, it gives CASSPPSGRNTDTQYF. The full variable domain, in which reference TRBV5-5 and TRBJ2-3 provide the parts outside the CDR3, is DAGVTQSPTHLIKTRGQQVTLRCSPISGHKSVSWYQQVLGQGPQFIFQYYEKEERGRGNFPDRFSARQFPNYSSELNVNALLLGDSALYLCASSPPSGRNTDTQYFGPGTRLTVL.

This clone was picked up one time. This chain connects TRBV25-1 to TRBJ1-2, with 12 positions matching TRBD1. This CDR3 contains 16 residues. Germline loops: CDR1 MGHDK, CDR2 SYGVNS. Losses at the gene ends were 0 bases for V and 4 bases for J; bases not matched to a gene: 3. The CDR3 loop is CASSEYGDRGLYGYTF. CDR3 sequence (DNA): TGTGCCAGCAGTGAATACGGGGACAGGGGGCTCTATGGCTACACCTTC.

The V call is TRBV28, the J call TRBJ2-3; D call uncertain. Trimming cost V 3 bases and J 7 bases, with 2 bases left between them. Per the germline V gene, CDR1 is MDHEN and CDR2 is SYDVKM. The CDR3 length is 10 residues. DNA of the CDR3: TGTGCCAGCAGTTTCAATACGCAGTATTTT. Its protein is CASSFNTQYF.

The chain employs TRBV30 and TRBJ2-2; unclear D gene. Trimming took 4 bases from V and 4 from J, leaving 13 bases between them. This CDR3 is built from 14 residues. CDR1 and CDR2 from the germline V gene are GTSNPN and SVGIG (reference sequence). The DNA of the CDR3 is TGTGCCTGGAAACTGTACGAATCCACCGGGGAGCTGTTTTTT. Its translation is CAWKLYESTGELFF.

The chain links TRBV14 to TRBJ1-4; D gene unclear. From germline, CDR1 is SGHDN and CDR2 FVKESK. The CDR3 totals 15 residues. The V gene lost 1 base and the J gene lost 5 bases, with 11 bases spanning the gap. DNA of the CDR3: TGTGCCAGCAGCCAAGGACGACAACTCAATGAAAAACTGTTTTTT. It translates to CASSQGRQLNEKLFF.

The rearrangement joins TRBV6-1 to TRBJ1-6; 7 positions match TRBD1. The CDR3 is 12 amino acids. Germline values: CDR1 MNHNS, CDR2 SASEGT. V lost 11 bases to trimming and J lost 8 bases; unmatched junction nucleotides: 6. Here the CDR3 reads CAGHTGDSPLHF. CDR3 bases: TGTGCCGGTCATACAGGGGATTCACCCCTCCACTTT.

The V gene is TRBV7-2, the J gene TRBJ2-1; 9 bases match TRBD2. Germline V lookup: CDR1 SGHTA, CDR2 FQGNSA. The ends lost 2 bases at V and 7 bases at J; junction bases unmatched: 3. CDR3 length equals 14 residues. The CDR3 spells CASSLTSGYNEQFF. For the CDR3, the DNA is TGTGCCAGCAGCTTAACTAGCGGGTATAATGAGCAGTTCTTC.

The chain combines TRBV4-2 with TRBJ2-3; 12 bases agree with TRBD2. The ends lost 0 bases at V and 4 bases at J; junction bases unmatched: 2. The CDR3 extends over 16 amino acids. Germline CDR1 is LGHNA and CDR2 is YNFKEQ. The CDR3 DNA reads TGTGCCAGCAGCCAAGATCTAGCGGGAGGGGCAGATACGCAGTATTTT. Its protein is CASSQDLAGGADTQYF.

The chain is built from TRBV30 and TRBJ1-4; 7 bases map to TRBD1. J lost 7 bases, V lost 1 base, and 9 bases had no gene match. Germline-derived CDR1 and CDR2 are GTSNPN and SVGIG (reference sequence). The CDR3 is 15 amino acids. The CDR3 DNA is TGTGCCTGGAGTGAGATGACAGGGATTCGTGAAAAACTGTTTTTT. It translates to CAWSEMTGIREKLFF.